The clone carrying this T cell receptor (beta chain) was counted between two and nine times. This specimen comes from a study of long-term antiretroviral therapy in people with HIV. At the survey level, the v3.0 immunoSEQ assay was run. Some clones are missing from TCRdb's copy, which holds only in-frame ones; the method was immunoSEQ multiplex PCR. The table includes tens of thousands of clones, 70% to 90% detected once. Germline CDR1 LNHDA, CDR2 SQIVND (reference sequence). The V end was cut by 7 bases, the J end by 1 base, with 19 bases between. The CDR3 totals 16 residues. The rearrangement uses TRBV19 and TRBJ1-2; no clear D gene. The starting material was unsorted PBMCs, obtained 3 years after starting antiretroviral therapy. This receptor was obtained from a man aged 35-49 years with HIV. CDR3 protein: CASTTDGFGSNYGYTF. CDR3 nucleotide sequence: TGTGCCAGTACGACTGACGGGTTTGGGAGTAACTATGGCTACACCTTC.